The rows below give T cell receptor beta chains drawn from one sample of a study of early T cells in non-severe SARS-CoV-2 infection. Using its own MiXCR run on the 5' RACE reads, TCRdb lists one record per CDR3 protein. Here the sample spans tens of thousands of distinct CDR3 sequences, roughly 7.9% being singletons. The sample was whole blood, taken at baseline. Receptor source: an adult who was a healthcare worker with PCR-confirmed SARS-CoV-2 infection or an uninfected control (not recorded which). Both conserved end residues are part of each CDR3. Each record gives: D gene, J gene, V gene, clone size, CDR3 protein, CDR3 DNA. A D gene is named only where the DNA matches it firmly. Clone size is not always given. Where it is, it says once, few, many or a class for expanded clones.

>-|TRBJ1-3|TRBV3-1|many
CASSHNTYSGNTIYF
TGTGCCAGCAGCCACAATACCTACTCTGGAAACACCATATATTTT
>-|TRBJ1-4|TRBV4-1|few
CASSPIGGEKLFF
TGCGCCAGCAGCCCGATAGGGGGTGAAAAACTGTTTTTT
>-|TRBJ1-1|TRBV7-6|-
CASSHPTGNTEAFF
TGTGCCAGCAGCCACCCGACAGGGAACACTGAAGCTTTCTTT
>-|TRBJ1-6|TRBV2|-
CASSAEGGWNNSPLHF
TGTGCCAGCAGCGCGGAAGGGGGGTGGAATAATTCACCCCTCCACTTT
>-|TRBJ2-6|TRBV18|-
CASSPNRGSRANVLTF
TGTGCCAGCTCACCAAATCGAGGCTCTAGGGCCAACGTCCTGACTTTC
>-|TRBJ2-7|TRBV2|-
CASSLTGATYEQYF
TGTGCCAGCAGTCTAACGGGGGCGACCTACGAGCAGTACTTC
>TRBD1|TRBJ1-6|TRBV11-2|few
CASSFGTGNNSPLHF
TGTGCCAGCAGCTTCGGGACAGGGAATAATTCACCCCTCCACTTT
>TRBD2|TRBJ2-1|TRBV6-5|-
CASSYYRGGYNEQFF
TGTGCCAGCAGTTACTACCGGGGGGGGTACAATGAGCAGTTCTTC
>TRBD1|TRBJ2-2|TRBV7-9|-
CASSPRGQGLPGELFF
TGTGCCAGCAGCCCACGTGGACAGGGCCTGCCCGGGGAGCTGTTTTTT
>TRBD1|TRBJ2-1|TRBV5-1|few
CASSSTKGQNSYNEQFF
TGCGCCAGCAGCTCTACTAAGGGACAGAACTCCTACAATGAGCAGTTCTTC
>-|TRBJ2-3|TRBV7-8|few
CASSPRGFADTQYF
TGTGCCAGCAGCCCACGGGGGTTTGCAGATACGCAGTATTTT
>-|TRBJ1-1|TRBV29-1|few
CSVVSGVNTEAFF
TGCAGCGTTGTTTCCGGGGTGAACACTGAAGCTTTCTTT
>-|TRBJ1-1|TRBV4-1|many
CASRHDRNTEAFF
TGCGCCAGCAGACATGACAGGAACACTGAAGCTTTCTTT
>-|TRBJ1-2|TRBV29-1|many
CSAEGQGGLGYTF
TGCAGCGCAGAGGGCCAGGGCGGGCTTGGCTACACCTTC
>TRBD1|TRBJ2-1|TRBV20-1|many
CSAGRDSPYNEQFF
TGCAGTGCTGGCCGGGACAGCCCTTACAATGAGCAGTTCTTC
>-|TRBJ2-2|TRBV7-6|few
CASSQVTGVDGELFF
TGTGCCAGCAGCCAAGTGACCGGGGTGGACGGGGAGCTGTTTTTT
>-|TRBJ2-5|TRBV18|many
CASSREWTAGQETQYF
TGTGCCAGCTCACGGGAGTGGACAGCAGGCCAAGAGACCCAGTACTTC
>-|TRBJ2-1|TRBV20-1|-
CSGQRGALSYNEQFF
TGCAGTGGTCAACGGGGTGCCCTTTCCTACAATGAGCAGTTCTTC
>-|TRBJ1-1|TRBV5-1|-
CASSLQGLMNTEAFF
TGCGCCAGCAGCTTGCAGGGGTTGATGAACACTGAAGCTTTCTTT
>-|TRBJ2-7|TRBV7-2|-
CASSSSSGFEQYF
TGTGCCAGCAGCTCGAGTTCAGGGTTCGAGCAGTACTTC
>-|TRBJ2-1|TRBV2|-
CASSSGYEQFF
TGTGCCAGCAGCTCAGGGTACGAGCAGTTCTTC
>-|TRBJ1-5|TRBV19|few
CASSKDSDQPQHF
TGTGCCAGTAGTAAGGACAGTGATCAGCCCCAGCATTTT
>-|TRBJ1-1|TRBV5-5|-
CASSVAQGGTEAFF
TGTGCCAGCAGCGTTGCTCAGGGAGGGACTGAAGCTTTCTTT
>-|TRBJ2-5|TRBV12-3/TRBV12-4|few
CASSKLETQYF
TGTGCCAGCAGTAAATTAGAGACCCAGTACTTC
>TRBD2|TRBJ2-1|TRBV6-8|many
CASAGLAGGLDEQFF
TGTGCCAGCGCGGGACTAGCGGGAGGGCTCGATGAGCAGTTCTTC
>TRBD2|TRBJ2-1|TRBV20-1|-
CSATLLSRGKSSYNEQFF
TGCAGTGCTACCCTTCTCTCGCGGGGGAAAAGCTCCTACAATGAGCAGTTCTTC
>-|TRBJ2-1|TRBV9|-
CASSVGGSSPYNEQFF
TGTGCCAGCAGCGTAGGCGGCAGTTCCCCTTACAATGAGCAGTTCTTC
>TRBD2|TRBJ2-3|TRBV12-3/TRBV12-4|-
CASSFPAGGTDTQYF
TGTGCCAGCAGTTTCCCAGCGGGGGGCACAGATACGCAGTATTTT
>-|TRBJ1-1|TRBV7-2|few
CASSLITEAFF
TGTGCCAGCAGCTTAATCACTGAAGCTTTCTTT
>-|TRBJ2-5|TRBV11-3|many
CASSLGRNQETQYF
TGTGCCAGCAGCCTGGGACGGAACCAAGAGACCCAGTACTTC
>-|TRBJ1-5|TRBV18|few
CASSSDGTKNQPQHF
TGTGCCAGCTCATCGGACGGGACTAAAAATCAGCCCCAGCATTTT
>TRBD1|TRBJ1-6|TRBV28|few
CASSSLGETGRGNSPLHF
TGTGCCAGCAGCTCCCTGGGGGAGACAGGGAGGGGGAATTCACCCCTCCACTTT
>-|TRBJ2-2|TRBV20-1|few
CSAPLETGKNTGELFF
TGCAGTGCTCCCCTCGAGACAGGAAAGAACACCGGGGAGCTGTTTTTT
>-|TRBJ2-3|TRBV27|-
CASTLWGTDTQYF
TGTGCCAGCACCCTTTGGGGCACAGATACGCAGTATTTT
>-|TRBJ2-1|TRBV20-1|many
CSAPGQISYNEQFF
TGCAGTGCTCCAGGACAGATCTCCTACAATGAGCAGTTCTTC
>-|TRBJ2-7|TRBV7-2|many
CASSSTHRNPYEQYF
TGTGCCAGCAGCTCGACACACAGGAATCCCTACGAGCAGTACTTC
>TRBD1|TRBJ1-6|TRBV10-2|many
CASSGTGGTRSPLHF
TGCGCCAGCAGTGGGACAGGGGGCACGCGGTCACCCCTCCACTTT
>TRBD2|TRBJ2-7|TRBV2|-
CASSELAGVQQYF
TGTGCCAGCAGTGAGCTAGCGGGGGTGCAGCAGTACTTC
>-|TRBJ2-6|TRBV18|few
CASSPAHSSGANVLTF
TGTGCCAGCTCACCAGCCCACAGCTCTGGGGCCAACGTCCTGACTTTC
>-|TRBJ2-3|TRBV29-1|-
CSVSLYLSGTDTQYF
TGCAGCGTTTCCCTCTACTTGTCGGGCACAGATACGCAGTATTTT
>-|TRBJ2-7|TRBV10-3|-
CAISDTGIGEQYF
TGTGCCATCAGTGATACAGGGATCGGGGAGCAGTACTTC
>-|TRBJ1-5|TRBV2|many
CASSEVELSNQPQHF
TGTGCCAGCAGTGAAGTGGAGCTTAGCAATCAGCCCCAGCATTTT
>-|TRBJ2-7|TRBV6-2/TRBV6-3|few
CASRPGPIVEQYF
TGTGCCAGCAGACCGGGACCAATTGTGGAGCAGTACTTC
>-|TRBJ1-5|TRBV10-1|-
CASSESQGQPQHF
TGCGCCAGCAGTGAGTCCCAGGGACAGCCCCAGCATTTT
>TRBD1|TRBJ1-5|TRBV12-3/TRBV12-4|many
CASSLGPGGSNQPQHF
TGTGCCAGCAGTTTAGGCCCAGGGGGAAGCAATCAGCCCCAGCATTTT
>-|TRBJ1-2|TRBV18|-
CASSPRGVTNYGYTF
TGTGCCAGCTCACCCCGAGGGGTTACTAACTATGGCTACACCTTC
>-|TRBJ1-2|TRBV3-1|-
CASSQDVAVANYGYTF
TGTGCCAGCAGCCAAGATGTGGCGGTAGCTAACTATGGCTACACCTTC
>TRBD1|TRBJ1-4|TRBV27|-
CASSTRDRGAELFF
TGTGCCAGCAGTACTCGGGACAGGGGGGCGGAACTGTTTTTT
>TRBD1|TRBJ1-2|TRBV29-1|many
CSVDDRGLGGYTF
TGCAGCGTTGACGACAGGGGGCTTGGAGGCTACACCTTC
>-|TRBJ1-1|TRBV12-2|many
CASRSLTRQGHWENTEAFF
TGTGCAAGTCGCTCCCTCACCAGACAGGGGCATTGGGAGAACACTGAAGCTTTCTTT
>-|TRBJ2-7|TRBV10-1|many
CASSAGADHEQYF
TGCGCCAGCAGTGCCGGGGCTGACCACGAGCAGTACTTC
>-|TRBJ2-4|TRBV7-9|-
CASSLVRNIQYF
TGTGCCAGCAGCTTGGTGAGAAACATTCAGTACTTC
>TRBD1|TRBJ1-2|TRBV7-6|many
CASSSYEGQDGYTF
TGTGCCAGCAGCTCATACGAAGGACAGGATGGCTACACCTTC
>TRBD1|TRBJ2-3|TRBV11-2|few
CASSRPGQGTDTQYF
TGTGCCAGCAGCCGTCCGGGACAGGGGACAGATACGCAGTATTTT
>TRBD1|TRBJ2-5|TRBV15|many
CATSRELRDRVWETQYF
TGTGCCACCAGCAGAGAGCTTAGGGACAGGGTATGGGAGACCCAGTACTTC
>-|TRBJ1-5|TRBV12-3/TRBV12-4|few
CASSLGQGYQPQHF
TGTGCCAGCAGTTTAGGGCAGGGATACCAGCCCCAGCATTTT
>-|TRBJ1-6|TRBV7-2|-
CASSLEFSYNSPLHF
TGTGCCAGCAGCTTAGAGTTCTCCTATAATTCACCCCTCCACTTT
>-|TRBJ2-7|TRBV11-2|many
CASSLDLASGEQYF
TGTGCCAGCAGCTTAGACCTAGCATCGGGGGAGCAGTACTTC
>-|TRBJ1-2|TRBV4-3|-
CASSQDEGLGYTF
TGCGCCAGCAGCCAAGATGAAGGGTTAGGCTACACCTTC
>-|TRBJ2-7|TRBV20-1|many
CSARVRDHEQYF
TGCAGTGCTAGAGTCAGGGACCACGAGCAGTACTTC